The clone carrying this TCR beta chain was observed a few times. The data originate from a study of T cell repertoires in cytomegalovirus infection. V was shortened by 2 bases and J by 0 bases, with 11 bases between the two germline ends. This CDR3 region has 17 residues. The germline V gene encodes CDR1 MNHEY and CDR2 SMNVEV (reference sequence). TCRdb used MiXCR to reprocess the reads, holding one entry per CDR3 protein. The table includes roughly 320,000 distinct CDR3 sequences, around a tenth detected once. The chain combines TRBV27 with TRBJ2-6, with D uncertain. The source of this sequence is a human donor in good health (CMV status not recorded). Some clones in this sample may be carry-over from other donors' samples. The specimen was PBMCs. The CDR3 DNA reads as TGTGCCAGCAGTTTAAGAGCCAGAAACTCTGGGGCCAACGTCCTGACTTTC. Translating gives CASSLRARNSGANVLTF.